These 25 T cell receptor beta chains were sequenced from one sample in a study of cytomegalovirus exposure and HLA in healthy donors (dated by TCRdb to about 2017). Library prep was done by the immunoSEQ multiplex PCR assay. The multiplex PCR relied on a mix of 60 forward primers for TCR Vbeta segments and 13 reverse primers for TCR Jbeta segments. Not all clones reach the TCRdb copy of this immuneACCESS table, which keeps in-frame sequences only. Checked studies attribute under half of the gap to unresolved V genes and leave the rest unexplained. The sample records under 150,000 clones, around 78% of which are singletons. Approximately 2% of the sample lies in the top ten. Sequencing was carried out using PBMCs. The receptors were gathered from a female donor in good health and CMV-seropositive.

The V call is TRBV27, the J call TRBJ2-1; 8 positions match TRBD2. CDR1 is MNHEY, CDR2 SMNVEV, per germline (reference sequence). The CDR3 is made up of 15 amino acids. Losses at the gene ends were 3 bases for V and 5 bases for J; bases not matched to a gene: 6. For the CDR3, the DNA is TGTGCCAGCAGTTTTGAGCGGGGGCCTGACAATGAGCAGTTCTTC. As protein: CASSFERGPDNEQFF.

The chain's CDR3 is CASRAQEGTFF. CDR3 DNA: TGTGCCAGCAGGGCACAGGAAGGGACTTTCTTT. The rearrangement uses TRBV6-5 and TRBJ1-1; possible D gene TRBD1, 5 bases. Germline values: CDR1 MNHEY, CDR2 SVGAGI. This CDR3 is 11 amino acids long. V lost 6 bases and J 12 bases, leaving 14 bases between the germline ends.

The chain recombines TRBV5-1 with TRBJ1-2; D gene ambiguous. Germline V gene lookup returns CDR1 SGHRS and CDR2 YFSETQ. This CDR3 contains 12 residues. V was shortened by 0 bases and J by 4 bases, with 4 bases between the two germline ends. The DNA for the CDR3 is TGCGCCAGCAGCTTGGACAGCTATGGCTACACCTTC. Translation: CASSLDSYGYTF.

The CDR3 DNA sequence: TGTGCCTGGAGACCCGGAGGGGCACAATTCTCTGGAAACACCATATATTTT. It yields the protein CAWRPGGAQFSGNTIYF. The genes are TRBV30 and TRBJ1-3, with a possible D match to TRBD1 (5 bases). The CDR3 is 17 residues long. Germline-derived CDR1 and CDR2 are GTSNPN and SVGIG (reference sequence). The ends were cut back, 3 bases at V and 0 bases at J, with 18 bases in the middle.

The chain uses TRBV7-3 and TRBJ2-1; D remains ambiguous. The V and J ends lost 2 bases and 0 bases respectively, with 8 bases between them. Per germline, CDR1 SGHTA and CDR2 FQGTGA. The CDR3 sequence is 15 residues long. In nucleotides, the CDR3 is TGTGCCAGCAGCTTAGGTCCTAGCTCCTACAATGAGCAGTTCTTC. This translates into CASSLGPSSYNEQFF.

This clone has just a few counts. The rearrangement joins TRBV2 to TRBJ1-5; D ambiguous. The CDR3 spans 14 residues. From germline, CDR1 is SNHLY and CDR2 FYNNEI. The V end lost 0 bases, the J end lost 6 bases, and 9 bases lay between the germline ends. The CDR3 protein is CASSEALAGQPQHF. CDR3 DNA sequence: TGTGCCAGCAGTGAAGCGCTTGCGGGTCAGCCCCAGCATTTT.

The V and J genes are TRBV7-2 and TRBJ1-1; D possibly corresponds to TRBD1 (6 bases). V gave up 4 bases and J gave up 5 bases, with 14 bases separating them. The CDR3 runs to 14 residues. The V gene's germline CDR1 is SGHTA and CDR2 FQGNSA. The DNA for the CDR3 is TGTGCCAGCAGCTCTACAGGGTCGGGGACTGAAGCTTTCTTT. This gives the protein CASSSTGSGTEAFF.

The V gene is TRBV5-6, the J gene TRBJ2-3, with a possible D match to TRBD2 (5 bases). V was shortened by 3 bases and J by 6 bases, with 14 bases between the two germline ends. The CDR3 is 14 amino acids. CDR1 is SGHDT and CDR2 is YYEEEE in the germline V gene. The CDR3 is CASSSTRYRDTQYF. DNA for the CDR3: TGTGCCAGCAGCTCCACTAGGTACCGGGATACGCAGTATTTT.

This clone has a handful of counts. This chain connects TRBV19 to TRBJ2-6; D remains ambiguous. The CDR3 runs to 16 residues. In germline, CDR1 is LNHDA, CDR2 SQIVND (reference sequence). V was shortened by 3 bases and J by 2 bases, with 11 bases between the two germline ends. The CDR3 loop reads CASSIPPKAGANVLTF. As DNA, the CDR3 is TGTGCCAGTAGTATCCCCCCTAAAGCTGGGGCCAACGTCCTGACTTTC.

The V gene is TRBV6-5, the J gene TRBJ2-5, with 14 positions matching TRBD2. This CDR3 comprises 16 residues. CDR1 is MNHEY, CDR2 SVGAGI, per germline. V was clipped by 2 bases and J by 7 bases; unmatched bases: 6. The CDR3 DNA is TGTGCCAGCAGTTACCTGACTAGCGGGGGGGCCGGGACCCAGTACTTC. Translated, it gives CASSYLTSGGAGTQYF.

The chain joins TRBV27 to TRBJ2-5; the match to TRBD2 covers 8 bases. The J segment lost 5 bases and the V segment lost 5 bases, leaving 16 bases of the junction unmatched. The CDR3 loop spans 17 amino acids. Germline V gene lookup returns CDR1 MNHEY and CDR2 SMNVEV (reference sequence). The CDR3 DNA reads TGTGCCAGCAGTAGAGGTGGGGTAGCGGGGTTCAGGGAGACCCAGTACTTC. Protein sequence: CASSRGGVAGFRETQYF.

The chain uses TRBV7-7 and TRBJ2-5; 10 nucleotides match TRBD1. Per germline, CDR1 SSHAT and CDR2 FNYEAQ (reference sequence). After removal of 2 bases from V and 5 bases from J, the junction contained 8 bases not matched to a gene. The CDR3 consists of 16 residues. CDR3 residues: CASSLMGQGSAETQYF. The CDR3 DNA sequence: TGTGCCAGCAGCTTAATGGGACAGGGGTCTGCGGAGACCCAGTACTTC.

This clone was seen a single time. The chain uses TRBV7-6 and TRBJ1-4; D is unclear. The V end lost 5 bases, the J end lost 5 bases, and 9 bases lay between the germline ends. This CDR3 is 13 amino acids long. Germline V gene lookup returns CDR1 SGHVS and CDR2 FNYEAQ. The CDR3 nucleotides read TGTGCCAGCAGCCCTAATCTAAATGAAAAACTGTTTTTT. This codes for CASSPNLNEKLFF.

The J gene is TRBJ1-5, the V gene TRBV10-3; D remains unclear. V was cut by 3 bases and J by 2 bases, with 11 bases left in between. The germline gives CDR1 ENHRY, CDR2 SYGVKD. This CDR3 region has 15 residues. The CDR3 DNA sequence: TGTGCCATCAGTGATAGGAGACCAGGCAATCAGCCCCAGCATTTT. This encodes CAISDRRPGNQPQHF.

This clone was recorded once. The rearrangement joins TRBV5-1 to TRBJ2-7; weak D call: TRBD1 (5 bases). In germline, CDR1 is SGHRS, CDR2 YFSETQ. This CDR3 spans 15 amino acids. V gave up 0 bases and J gave up 0 bases, with 10 bases separating them. This CDR3 is CASSLDPGPSYEQYF. The CDR3 DNA reads as TGCGCCAGCAGCTTGGATCCAGGGCCCTCCTACGAGCAGTACTTC. Complete variable domain (other parts from reference TRBV5-1 and TRBJ2-7): KAGVTQTPRYLIKTRGQQVTLSCSPISGHRSVSWYQQTPGQGLQFLFEYFSETQRNKGNFPGRFSGRQFSNSRSEMNVSTLELGDSALYLCASSLDPGPSYEQYFGPGTRLTVT.

The V and J genes are TRBV5-1 and TRBJ2-7, with D possibly TRBD1 on 5 matching bases. This CDR3 region has 14 residues. Germline CDR1 SGHRS, CDR2 YFSETQ. Between the trimmed V and J ends, which lost 1 base and 4 bases, there was a span of 12 bases. The CDR3 is CASSLQGVRYEQYF. DNA for the CDR3: TGCGCCAGCAGCTTGCAGGGTGTAAGGTACGAGCAGTACTTC.

This clone turned up a few times. The chain carries TRBV11-2 and TRBJ2-2, with 8 bases identical to TRBD1. Germline V CDR1 and CDR2: SGHAT, FQNNGV. The CDR3 is made up of 16 amino acids. J was trimmed by 4 bases and V by 5 bases; bases with no gene match: 9. The CDR3 sequence is CASSGRQGMSTGELFF. CDR3 DNA sequence: TGTGCCAGCAGCGGTCGACAGGGGATGAGCACCGGGGAGCTGTTTTTT. Filled out from reference TRBV11-2 and TRBJ2-2, the complete variable domain reads EAGVAQSPRYKIIEKRQSVAFWCNPISGHATLYWYQQILGQGPKLLIQFQNNGVVDDSQLPKDRFSAERLKGVDSTLKIQPAKLEDSAVYLCASSGRQGMSTGELFFGEGSRLTVL.

The J gene is TRBJ2-7, the V gene TRBV30; no clear D. The CDR3 length is 15 residues. V dropped 1 base and J dropped 0 bases, with 13 bases sitting between them. The germline V gene has CDR1 GTSNPN and CDR2 SVGIG (reference sequence). CDR3 loop: CAWSGYPSTSYEQYF. The CDR3, as DNA: TGTGCCTGGAGTGGGTACCCTTCTACCTCCTACGAGCAGTACTTC. Supplemented by reference TRBV30 and TRBJ2-7, the full variable domain reads SQTIHQWPATLVQPVGSPLSLECTVEGTSNPNLYWYRQAAGRGLQLLFYSVGIGQISSEVPQNLSASRPQDRQFILSSKKLLLSDSGFYLCAWSGYPSTSYEQYFGPGTRLTVT.

V and J are TRBV30 and TRBJ2-7; 7 bases align to TRBD1. The CDR3 has 11 amino acids. V lost 4 bases to trimming and J lost 5 bases; unmatched junction nucleotides: 2. Germline V gene lookup returns CDR1 GTSNPN and CDR2 SVGIG (reference sequence). CDR3: CAWMDRNEQYF. The CDR3 DNA is TGTGCCTGGATGGACAGGAACGAGCAGTACTTC.

A remark on this clone: The sample has other DNA sequences that encode this CDR3 too. This sequence joins TRBV4-1 and TRBJ1-1; 7 bases map to TRBD1. This CDR3 is built from 14 residues. J was trimmed by 0 bases and V by 5 bases; bases with no gene match: 3. Germline CDR1 is MGHRA and CDR2 is YSYEKL. The CDR3 here is CASSSGQVNTEAFF. For the CDR3, the DNA is TGCGCCAGCAGCTCCGGACAGGTGAACACTGAAGCTTTCTTT.

J is TRBJ2-5 and V is TRBV5-1; 7 bases align to TRBD2. The CDR3 has 13 residues. With V trimmed by 4 bases and J by 2 bases, 2 bases remained unmatched. Germline assignment: CDR1 SGHRS and CDR2 YFSETQ. The CDR3 DNA reads TGCGCCAGCAGCCCAGCGGGGCAAGAGACCCAGTACTTC. It yields the protein CASSPAGQETQYF.

This rearrangement joins TRBV29-1 to TRBJ2-5; TRBD2 matches 12 bases. In germline, CDR1 is SQVTM, CDR2 ANQGSEA. This CDR3 has 17 residues. J lost 5 bases, V lost 0 bases, and 10 bases had no gene match. Here the CDR3 reads CSVEDWASGRAGETQYF. The CDR3, as DNA: TGCAGCGTTGAAGATTGGGCTAGCGGGAGGGCCGGGGAGACCCAGTACTTC.

The CDR3 DNA is TGCGCCAGCAGCTTGGTCGGGACAGGGGGCATAGGGGAGCAGTTCTTC. Translation gives CASSLVGTGGIGEQFF. V gene TRBV5-1 combines with J gene TRBJ2-1; 12 bases are a match to TRBD1. CDR3 size: 16 residues. V gave up 0 bases and J gave up 10 bases; unmatched junction bases: 8. From germline, CDR1 is SGHRS and CDR2 YFSETQ.

V and J are TRBV20-1 and TRBJ1-1; no clear D gene. CDR3 size: 11 residues. Germline loops: CDR1 DFQATT, CDR2 SNEGSKA (reference sequence). V lost 5 bases and J 6 bases, leaving 10 bases between the germline ends. DNA for the CDR3: TGCAGTGCTTCAAGTGCGGCTGAAGCTTTCTTT. Protein sequence: CSASSAAEAFF.

The CDR3 spells CASSTGTGDSYTF. The CDR3 DNA follows: TGTGCCAGCAGCACTGGGACAGGGGATAGCTACACCTTC. The chain combines TRBV5-5 with TRBJ1-2, with 10 bases lining up with TRBD1. This CDR3 is 13 amino acids long. The germline gives CDR1 SGHKS, CDR2 YYEKEE (reference sequence). The J segment lost 9 bases and the V segment lost 4 bases, leaving 6 bases of the junction unmatched.